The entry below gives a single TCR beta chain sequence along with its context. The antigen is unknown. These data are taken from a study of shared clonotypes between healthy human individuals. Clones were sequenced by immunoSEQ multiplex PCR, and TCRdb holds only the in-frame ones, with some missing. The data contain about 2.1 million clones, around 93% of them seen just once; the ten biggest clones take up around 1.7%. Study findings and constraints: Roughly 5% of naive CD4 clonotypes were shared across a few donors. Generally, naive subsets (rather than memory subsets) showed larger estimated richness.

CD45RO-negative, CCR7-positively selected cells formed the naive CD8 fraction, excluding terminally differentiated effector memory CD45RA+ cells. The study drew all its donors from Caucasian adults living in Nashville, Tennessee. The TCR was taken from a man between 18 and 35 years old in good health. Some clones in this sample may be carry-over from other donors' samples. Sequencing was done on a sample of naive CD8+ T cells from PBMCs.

CDR3 nucleotides: TGCAGCGTTGTAGGAGGGGACAGTTTGAACACTGAAGCTTTCTTT. Amino acid sequence: CSVVGGDSLNTEAFF. The chain combines TRBV29-1 with TRBJ1-1; 7 nucleotides line up with TRBD1. After removal of 4 bases from V and 0 bases from J, the junction contained 8 bases not matched to a gene. Germline V CDR1 and CDR2: SQVTM, ANQGSEA. The CDR3 runs to 15 residues.